The entry below describes one T cell receptor beta chain. Its cognate antigen is unknown. One end of the junction varies from germline; a read error may be responsible. These data originate in a study of cytomegalovirus exposure and HLA in healthy donors. This CDR3 has 14 amino acids. Looked up from germline, CDR1 is MDHEN and CDR2 is SYDVKM. Study-wide points: In a later analysis, a missense DCLRE1C variant was linked to TCR beta V- and J-gene trimming. Apart from CMV serostatus, no immune exposure information was available. It emerged from a later analysis that several of the most significant clusters appeared to be linked to common viral pathogens. Earlier analysis yielded a pattern in which most TCR beta V segments were productive about 90% or about 30% of the time.

13 Jbeta primers and 60 Vbeta primers were used for the PCR. Sequenced by immunoSEQ multiplex PCR; TCRdb stores in-frame clones only, minus some. This table has under 250,000 clones, around 77% appearing once. The chain combines TRBV28 with TRBJ1-1; 8 bases map to TRBD1. This receptor was obtained from a man younger than 40 in good health and CMV-seronegative. The specimen was PBMCs. The CDR3 reads CASSPGQGLGGRGF. The DNA for the CDR3 is TGTGCCAGCAGCCCCGGACAGGGATTGGGTGGTCGGGGATTT.